A selection of T cell receptor beta chains follows, all from one sample in a study of T-cell memory formation after mild COVID-19. TCRdb itself ran the 5' RACE reads through MiXCR, one entry per CDR3 protein. The sample consists of around 340,000 distinct CDR3 sequences, approximately 14% of them appearing once. The specimen sequenced was PBMCs or a T cell subset sorted from them (not recorded which). Receptors were obtained from a man between 18 and 29 years old who had mild COVID-19 (a few samples of this study predate the infection). Cell type and time point are not known. Both conserved end residues are trimmed from each CDR3.

J gene,V gene,CDR3 protein
TRBJ1-2,TRBV4-3,ASSQDEQNYGYT
TRBJ2-5,TRBV4-2,ASSQVWEQGGETQY
TRBJ2-3,TRBV19,ASRRGLGTDTQY
TRBJ2-2,TRBV12-3/TRBV12-4,AARERGGDTGELF
TRBJ2-5,TRBV24-1,ATSETGEGETQY
TRBJ1-2,TRBV3-1,ASSPDRDGYT
TRBJ2-1,TRBV14,ASSQDTGLNEQF
TRBJ2-7,TRBV7-2,ASSLEAPYEQY
TRBJ2-7,TRBV12-5,ASISRAVGLAGTLSYEQY
TRBJ2-7,TRBV11-1,ASSLELAGYEQY
TRBJ2-7,TRBV9,ASSDRDSPYEQY
TRBJ2-3,TRBV19,ASSYGSGFASTDTQY
TRBJ1-1,TRBV10-2,ASRELNTEAF
TRBJ2-5,TRBV20-1,SASRPGTAQETQY
TRBJ2-2,TRBV5-1,ASSLGGAHTGELF
TRBJ2-7,TRBV7-9,ASSLGSSGGSYEQY
TRBJ2-7,TRBV23-1,AITSGGHEQY
TRBJ1-5,TRBV28,ASKMGGNQPQH
TRBJ2-7,TRBV6-5,ASSPVGGSYEQY
TRBJ2-3,TRBV20-1,SARAGGQRDTQY
TRBJ1-1,TRBV3-1,ASSQERRGNTEAF
TRBJ1-1,TRBV12-3/TRBV12-4,ASSYPAGFPEAF
TRBJ1-1,TRBV18,ASSLRTGGQAF
TRBJ1-4,TRBV6-2/TRBV6-3,ASTESDRPAELF